A selection of T cell receptor beta chains follows, all from one sample in a study of blood T cell repertoires in COVID-19. Generated by immunoSEQ multiplex PCR, the TCRdb table keeps only in-frame clones and is missing some. The table has about 170,000 clones, about 86% seen once; the top ten hold over 3.5%. Specimen: peripheral blood. The receptor set was obtained from a man younger than 30 with active or convalescent COVID-19. The conserved cysteine and the conserved F or W are not part of the CDR3 here. The D gene is left open where the match is weak.

ASSLPGGGREKLF,-,13,TRBJ1-4,TRBV3-1/TRBV3-2
ASSLTNTEAF,-,10,TRBJ1-1,TRBV7-8
ASSLAGVAYNEQF,-,13,TRBJ2-1,TRBV5-1
ATSRGDTATNEKLF,-,14,TRBJ1-4,TRBV15
ASSLPIAGESYNEQF,TRBD2,15,TRBJ2-1,TRBV5-1
ASSGLRDRSRETQY,TRBD1,14,TRBJ2-5,TRBV2
ASSLGSGPTDTQY,-,13,TRBJ2-3,TRBV11-2
SVEEGQFTDGYT,-,12,TRBJ1-2,TRBV29-1
ATKGGSKGYT,-,10,TRBJ1-2,TRBV24-1
ASSRVSSTDTQY,-,12,TRBJ2-3,TRBV7-8
SVYEGGTVANYGYT,TRBD1,14,TRBJ1-2,TRBV29-1
AISESGGDTEAF,-,12,TRBJ1-1,TRBV10-3
ASSPGLAGLYNEQF,TRBD2,14,TRBJ2-1,TRBV5-1
ASSLETGNQPQH,-,12,TRBJ1-5,TRBV7-8
ASKLRGRRSYEQY,TRBD1,13,TRBJ2-7,TRBV10-1
ASSQSTDQDTEAF,-,13,TRBJ1-1,TRBV4-3
ASSYPTSGGDEQF,TRBD2,13,TRBJ2-1,TRBV6-5
ASTPGQGSGLGYGYT,TRBD1,15,TRBJ1-2,TRBV5-4
ASSPGEDTQY,-,10,TRBJ2-3,TRBV11-3
ASSKAQGYTGELF,-,13,TRBJ2-2,TRBV19
ATFPGSGSADEQF,TRBD2,13,TRBJ2-1,TRBV6-5
ASSPEDGLTFYGYT,-,14,TRBJ1-2,TRBV5-1
ASSPPGLSTDTQY,-,13,TRBJ2-3,TRBV5-1
ASSDFLGDTSYEQY,-,14,TRBJ2-7,TRBV6-1
ASRREPLENIQY,TRBD2,12,TRBJ2-4,TRBV19
ASSDQGNYGYT,-,11,TRBJ1-2,TRBV27
ASTPRTGNYGYT,TRBD1,12,TRBJ1-2,TRBV5-1
ASSESGEGETQY,-,12,TRBJ2-5,TRBV6-4
ASSVGISGQMNTEAF,TRBD1,15,TRBJ1-1,TRBV9
ASSEELLSSGNTIY,-,14,TRBJ1-3,TRBV5-1
ASSLLGPYEKLF,-,12,TRBJ1-4,TRBV11-2
ASSPGQNNEQF,-,11,TRBJ2-1,TRBV7-3
ASGLAGGLYNEQF,TRBD2,13,TRBJ2-1,TRBV6-6
SASDAGGNTEAF,-,12,TRBJ1-1,TRBV20-1
ASSLGSNTIY,-,10,TRBJ1-3,TRBV12-3/TRBV12-4
ASSLGISTGVHPGEQY,TRBD1,16,TRBJ2-7,TRBV27
ASSVGGTGDDGELF,TRBD1,14,TRBJ2-2,TRBV9
ATSDLLDGYT,-,10,TRBJ1-2,TRBV24-1
ASSLGEGGGYT,-,11,TRBJ1-2,TRBV11-2
ASSEQINTEAF,-,11,TRBJ1-1,TRBV2
ASTPIVREAGELF,-,13,TRBJ2-2,TRBV16
ASSFVWGRMNTGELF,-,15,TRBJ2-2,TRBV11-3
ASSLDTGYGFPQH,-,13,TRBJ1-5,TRBV28
ASSQSDSNQPQH,-,12,TRBJ1-5,TRBV4-3
ASSLMTGQETQY,-,12,TRBJ2-5,TRBV13
ASSSPQGTANTEAF,-,14,TRBJ1-1,TRBV11-3
ASSEERGRRRELF,TRBD1,13,TRBJ2-2,TRBV2
ASSSARGNTEAF,-,12,TRBJ1-1,TRBV5-1
ASSDGGNVDYGYT,-,13,TRBJ1-2,TRBV9
ASGSGTSGYNEQF,TRBD2,13,TRBJ2-1,TRBV12-5
ASSPSDEDYNEQF,-,13,TRBJ2-1,TRBV5-1
ASSTMGRGFHGYT,-,13,TRBJ1-2,TRBV28
ASSERGIRYGYT,-,12,TRBJ1-2,TRBV2
ASSLTVNTEAF,-,11,TRBJ1-1,TRBV6-5
ASGQGLDTIY,TRBD1,10,TRBJ1-3,TRBV11-2
ASSHTGGSDTQY,TRBD1,12,TRBJ2-3,TRBV5-1
ASRSEIAGGPDDEQF,TRBD2,15,TRBJ2-1,TRBV6-4